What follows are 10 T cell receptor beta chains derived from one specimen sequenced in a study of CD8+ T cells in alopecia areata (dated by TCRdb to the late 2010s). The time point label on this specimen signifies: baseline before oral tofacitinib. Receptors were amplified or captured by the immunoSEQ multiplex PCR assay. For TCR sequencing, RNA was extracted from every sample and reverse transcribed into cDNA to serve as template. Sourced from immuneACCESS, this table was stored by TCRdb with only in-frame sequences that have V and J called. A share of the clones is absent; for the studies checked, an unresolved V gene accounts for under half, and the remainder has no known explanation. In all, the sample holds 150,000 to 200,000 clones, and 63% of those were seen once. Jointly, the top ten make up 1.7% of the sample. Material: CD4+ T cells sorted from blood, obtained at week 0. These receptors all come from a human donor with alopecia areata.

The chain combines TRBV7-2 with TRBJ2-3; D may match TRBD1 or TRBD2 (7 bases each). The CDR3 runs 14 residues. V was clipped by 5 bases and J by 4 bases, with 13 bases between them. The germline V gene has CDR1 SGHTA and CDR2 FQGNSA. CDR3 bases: TGTGCCAGCAGCCAGGGGGGGAGGCCAGATACGCAGTATTTT. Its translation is CASSQGGRPDTQYF.

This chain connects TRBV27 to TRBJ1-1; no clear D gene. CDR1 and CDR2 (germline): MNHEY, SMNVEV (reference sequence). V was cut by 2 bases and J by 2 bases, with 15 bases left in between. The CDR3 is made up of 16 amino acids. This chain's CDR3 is CASSLTFVGQNTEAFF. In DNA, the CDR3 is TGTGCCAGCAGTTTAACGTTCGTCGGCCAAAACACTGAAGCTTTCTTT.

CDR3 in amino acids: CAWIDPGRHHEAFF. CDR3 in DNA: TGTGCCTGGATTGACCCGGGACGGCATCACGAAGCTTTCTTT. The rearrangement joins TRBV30 to TRBJ1-1; maybe TRBD1 (5 bases). The germline V gene has CDR1 GTSNPN and CDR2 SVGIG (reference sequence). Trimming took off 4 bases at V and 8 bases at J, with 20 bases between the two ends. There are 14 residues in the CDR3.

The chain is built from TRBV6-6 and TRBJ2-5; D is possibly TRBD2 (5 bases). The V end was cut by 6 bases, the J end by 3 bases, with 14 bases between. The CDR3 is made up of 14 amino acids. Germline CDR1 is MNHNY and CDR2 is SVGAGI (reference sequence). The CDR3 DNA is TGTGCCAGCAGACCCATAGGACTCGAAGAGACCCAGTACTTC. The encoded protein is CASRPIGLEETQYF.

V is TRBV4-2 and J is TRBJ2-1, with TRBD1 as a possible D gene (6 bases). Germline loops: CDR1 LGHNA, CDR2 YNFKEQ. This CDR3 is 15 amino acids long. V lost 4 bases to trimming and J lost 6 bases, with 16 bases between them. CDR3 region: CASSPRGRGPNEQFF. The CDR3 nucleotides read TGTGCCAGCAGCCCCCGGGGCAGGGGACCCAATGAGCAGTTCTTC.

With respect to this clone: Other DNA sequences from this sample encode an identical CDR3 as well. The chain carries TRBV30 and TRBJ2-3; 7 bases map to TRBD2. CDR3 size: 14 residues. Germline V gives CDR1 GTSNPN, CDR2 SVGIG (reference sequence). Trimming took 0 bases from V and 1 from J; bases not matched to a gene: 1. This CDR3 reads CAWSVRGGTDTQYF. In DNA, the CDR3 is TGTGCCTGGAGTGTACGGGGGGGCACAGATACGCAGTATTTT.

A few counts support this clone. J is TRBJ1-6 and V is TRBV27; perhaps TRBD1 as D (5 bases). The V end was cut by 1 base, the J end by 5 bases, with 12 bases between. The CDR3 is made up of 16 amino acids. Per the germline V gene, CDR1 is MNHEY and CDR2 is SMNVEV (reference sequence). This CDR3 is CASSLFFPGHNSPLHF. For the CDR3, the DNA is TGTGCCAGCAGTTTATTCTTCCCGGGGCATAATTCACCCCTCCACTTT.

Here the CDR3 reads CASSQSRASYSGNTIYF. The CDR3 nucleotides are TGCGCCAGCAGTCAATCGAGAGCGTCCTACTCTGGAAACACCATATATTTT. The chain links TRBV23-1 to TRBJ1-3; D is unclear. TRBV23-1 is an ORF; its function is uncertain. The CDR3 loop spans 17 amino acids. Trimming removed 0 bases at V and 0 bases at J, with 12 bases between.

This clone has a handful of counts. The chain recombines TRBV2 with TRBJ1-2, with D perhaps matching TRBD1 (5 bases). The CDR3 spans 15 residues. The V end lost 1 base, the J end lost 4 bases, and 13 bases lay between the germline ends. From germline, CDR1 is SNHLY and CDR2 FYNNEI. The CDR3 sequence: CASSEERGGSYGYTF. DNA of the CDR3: TGTGCCAGCAGTGAAGAAAGGGGCGGGAGCTATGGCTACACCTTC.

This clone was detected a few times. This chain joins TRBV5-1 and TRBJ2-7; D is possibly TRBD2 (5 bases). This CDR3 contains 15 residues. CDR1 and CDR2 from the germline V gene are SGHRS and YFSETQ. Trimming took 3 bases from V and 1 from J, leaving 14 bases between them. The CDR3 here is CASSSEVARSYEQYF. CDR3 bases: TGCGCCAGCAGCTCGGAGGTCGCCCGATCCTACGAGCAGTACTTC.